One sample yielded the 8 T cell receptor beta chains listed below, sequenced in a study of blood T cell repertoires in COVID-19. Data came from immunoSEQ multiplex PCR; TCRdb stores just in-frame clones and leaves some out. The table lists around 100,000 clones, roughly 85% of them singletons, with 3% to 4% in the top ten. Sequencing used peripheral blood. The receptors were gathered from a man aged 35 to 55 with acute or convalescent COVID-19.

The chain combines TRBV23-1 with TRBJ1-1, with 7 bases aligning to TRBD1. TRBV23-1 belongs to the ORF category, with a function that is uncertain. V was clipped by 0 bases and J by 0 bases; unmatched bases: 1. CDR3 size: 15 residues. The CDR3 coding sequence is TGCGCCAGCAGTCAATCGGGGACAGTGAACACTGAAGCTTTCTTT. It encodes CASSQSGTVNTEAFF.

The CDR3 here is CASGDRVATGELFF. CDR3 DNA sequence: TGTGCCAGTGGGGACAGGGTGGCGACCGGGGAGCTGTTTTTT. V usage is TRBV2 and J usage is TRBJ2-2; 9 bases map to TRBD1. CDR1 is SNHLY and CDR2 is FYNNEI in the germline V gene. V was pared by 9 bases and J by 5 bases, with 7 bases of the junction left unmatched. The CDR3 is 14 amino acids.

J is TRBJ2-7 and V is TRBV5-1, with D hard to call. Germline V gene sequence: CDR1 SGHRS, CDR2 YFSETQ. The CDR3 length is 15 residues. Trimming took off 0 bases at V and 0 bases at J, with 10 bases between the two ends. The CDR3 loop reads CASSLVLPSSYEQYF. The CDR3 coding sequence is TGCGCCAGCAGCTTGGTACTCCCGAGCTCCTACGAGCAGTACTTC.

The V call is TRBV19, the J call TRBJ2-1, with 14 positions matching TRBD2. V trimming: 4 bases; J trimming: 5 bases; junction bases outside the gene matches: 1. This CDR3 has 15 residues. Looked up from germline, CDR1 is LNHDA and CDR2 is SQIVND (reference sequence). In DNA, the CDR3 is TGTGCCAGTAGTAGACTAGCGGGGGGGGACAATGAGCAGTTCTTC. This gives the protein CASSRLAGGDNEQFF.

The chain recombines TRBV24-1 with TRBJ1-5; D possibly corresponds to TRBD1 (5 bases). V lost 5 bases and J 6 bases, leaving 10 bases between the germline ends. CDR1 is KGHDR and CDR2 is SFDVKD in the germline V gene. The CDR3 loop spans 13 amino acids. The CDR3 loop reads CATSVNGGQPQHF. The CDR3 DNA follows: TGTGCCACCAGTGTCAACGGGGGTCAGCCCCAGCATTTT.

The chain joins TRBV2 to TRBJ1-3; 7 nucleotides line up with TRBD1. The CDR3 runs to 17 residues. Germline V gene data show CDR1 as SNHLY and CDR2 as FYNNEI. J was trimmed by 9 bases and V by 0 bases; bases with no gene match: 14. The CDR3 loop reads CASSEARVGGFGGTIYF. CDR3 nucleotides: TGTGCCAGCAGTGAAGCGCGCGTAGGGGGCTTCGGTGGCACCATATATTTT.

The chain uses TRBV27 and TRBJ1-5, with a tentative D call TRBD1 (6 bases). Germline V gene lookup returns CDR1 MNHEY and CDR2 SMNVEV (reference sequence). There are 13 residues in the CDR3. Trimming took 5 bases from V and 4 from J, leaving 9 bases between them. DNA for the CDR3: TGTGCCAGCAGTCTAAGGGGGAATCAGCCCCAGCATTTT. Translating it yields CASSLRGNQPQHF.

This clone has only one observation. The rearrangement links TRBV5-6 to TRBJ2-7, with 8 bases that match TRBD1. The CDR3 spans 15 residues. Per the germline V gene, CDR1 is SGHDT and CDR2 is YYEEEE. The ends lost 8 bases at V and 0 bases at J; junction bases unmatched: 10. The CDR3 nucleotides read TGTGCCAGTACGCTAGGGGACAGGAGCTCCTACGAGCAGTACTTC. It encodes CASTLGDRSSYEQYF.